This entry is about one TCR beta chain. The antigen remains unidentified. The data originate from a study of glioma-infiltrating T cells. TCR alpha and beta CDR3 regions were amplified from RNA using iRepertoire nested multiplex PCR. Tissue mRNA or PBMC total RNA, roughly 100-400 ng, went into one-step reverse transcription and amplification. TCRdb re-called the multiplex PCR reads through MiXCR, storing one row per CDR3 protein. Here the sample spans under 150,000 distinct CDR3 sequences, about 39% being singletons. General study findings and limits: Above-expected tissue-blood divergence occurred in all gliomas, most in low-grade ones. Tissue and blood shared very few CDR3 sequences.

Germline loops: CDR1 MDHEN, CDR2 SYDVKM. With 6 bases removed from V and 7 bases from J, the gap between germline ends came to 15 bases. The CDR3 is 13 residues long. The J gene is TRBJ1-2, the V gene TRBV28; no firm D call. The sample consisted of glioma tissue, nonneoplastic brain tissue, or PBMCs (not recorded which). The receptor was derived from a human donor with low-grade glioma or glioblastoma, undergoing nonglioma brain surgery, or in good health (not recorded which). The CDR3 DNA sequence: TGTGCCAGCAGACCGGACTCTCGGGGTGGCTACACCTTC. This translates into CASRPDSRGGYTF.